The source of this T cell receptor (beta chain) is a study of response to subunit inactivated influenza vaccine. CDR3 length: 14 residues. V dropped 1 base and J dropped 7 bases, with 11 bases sitting between them. Germline lookup yields CDR1 SGHTA and CDR2 FQGNSA. TCRdb passed the RT-PCR reads through MiXCR, listing each CDR3 protein once. This sample has over 400,000 distinct CDR3 sequences, with 10% to 11% found just once. This clonotype was seen only a few times. The rearrangement joins TRBV7-2 to TRBJ1-5, with a weak D call TRBD1 (5 bases). This sequence was found in a man aged 50 or older who received an inactivated influenza vaccine. The sample in question was PBMCs from blood, obtained roughly 6 weeks after vaccination. The CDR3 here is CASSLVSGDQPQHF. The DNA of the CDR3 is TGTGCCAGCAGCTTAGTATCGGGGGACCAGCCCCAGCATTTT.